Each of the 21 T cell receptor beta chains below was sequenced from the same sample in a study of beta chain features in type 1 diabetes. Reverse transcription of all isolated RNA meant that expressed TCRB transcripts were sequenced. The protocol was immunoSEQ multiplex PCR, while the TCRdb copy is restricted to in-frame clones and leaves out a portion. Of hundreds of thousands of clones listed, less than 9.5% are singletons. What was sequenced was central memory CD4+ T cells from blood. Source of these receptors: a woman between 18 and 30 years old in good health.

The rearrangement joins TRBV7-2 to TRBJ2-3, with TRBD2 as a possible D gene (6 bases). This CDR3 is built from 16 residues. V was trimmed by 2 bases and J by 0 bases, leaving 12 bases between them. The germline V gene has CDR1 SGHTA and CDR2 FQGNSA. CDR3 protein: CASSLRTSRSTDTQYF. The DNA for the CDR3 is TGTGCCAGCAGCTTACGCACTAGCCGGAGCACAGATACGCAGTATTTT.

CDR3 amino acids: CASTWAGVGYEQYF. CDR3 DNA sequence: TGTGCCAGCACTTGGGCGGGAGTAGGGTACGAGCAGTACTTC. The V call is TRBV28, the J call TRBJ2-7, with 7 positions matching TRBD2. The germline gives CDR1 MDHEN, CDR2 SYDVKM. Trimming took 7 bases from V and 4 from J; bases not matched to a gene: 10. This CDR3 region has 14 residues.

The chain has TRBV5-8 and TRBJ2-1, with D possibly being TRBD2 (6 bases). Germline V lookup: CDR1 SGHTS, CDR2 YDEGEE. V lost 2 bases, J lost 6 bases, and 15 bases lay in between. There are 15 residues in the CDR3. The CDR3 region has the DNA TGTGCCAGCAGCTTAGCGCGGGAAGCGTTCAATGAGCAGTTCTTC. It codes for CASSLAREAFNEQFF. Combining the CDR3 with reference TRBV5-8 and TRBJ2-1 gives the whole variable domain EAGVTQSPTHLIKTRGQQATLRCSPISGHTSVYWYQQALGLGLQFLLWYDEGEERNRGNFPPRFSGRQFPNYSSELNVNALELEDSALYLCASSLAREAFNEQFFGPGTRLTVL.

The J gene is TRBJ1-1, the V gene TRBV20-1; D perhaps matches TRBD1 (5 bases). CDR3 length equals 10 residues. The V and J ends lost 6 bases and 7 bases respectively, with 9 bases between them. Germline V lookup: CDR1 DFQATT, CDR2 SNEGSKA (reference sequence). CDR3 sequence: CSARQGEAFF. The CDR3 DNA follows: TGCAGTGCCAGGCAGGGTGAAGCTTTCTTT.

This clone was seen more than once but under ten times. V gene TRBV4-2 combines with J gene TRBJ2-1, with TRBD2 identical over 8 bases. J was trimmed by 2 bases and V by 0 bases; bases with no gene match: 3. The germline V gene encodes CDR1 LGHNA and CDR2 YNFKEQ. CDR3 length: 16 residues. This chain's CDR3 is CASSQEREGPYNEQFF. The DNA for the CDR3 is TGTGCCAGCAGCCAAGAACGGGAGGGCCCCTACAATGAGCAGTTCTTC.

This clone was recorded many times. The chain links TRBV9 to TRBJ1-1; possibly TRBD1 for D (5 bases). The germline gives CDR1 SGDLS, CDR2 YYNGEE. The CDR3 extends over 14 amino acids. Trimming removed 0 bases at V and 4 bases at J, with 10 bases between. CDR3: CASSVDGRGTEAFF. The DNA for the CDR3 is TGTGCCAGCAGCGTAGACGGAAGGGGCACTGAAGCTTTCTTT.

This clone occurred a few times. The rearrangement links TRBV18 to TRBJ2-3, with TRBD1 matching over 8 bases. The CDR3 totals 16 residues. The V segment lost 5 bases and the J segment 3 bases; nucleotides outside the gene matches: 10. Germline CDR1 is KGHSH and CDR2 is LQKENI. CDR3: CASSISGTGKTDTQYF. For the CDR3, the DNA is TGTGCCAGCTCAATCTCCGGGACAGGTAAAACAGATACGCAGTATTTT.

This clone has a handful of counts. Different DNA sequences within this sample yield the same CDR3. The chain combines TRBV6-5 with TRBJ2-1, with D possibly TRBD1 on 6 matching bases. The V and J ends lost 0 bases and 5 bases respectively, with 8 bases between them. This CDR3 is built from 14 residues. Germline CDR1 is MNHEY and CDR2 is SVGAGI. This chain's CDR3 is CASSYSNRDNEQFF. DNA for the CDR3: TGTGCCAGCAGTTACTCGAACAGGGACAATGAGCAGTTCTTC.

This chain joins TRBV7-2 and TRBJ2-1, with D perhaps TRBD1 or TRBD2 (5 bases each). V lost 6 bases, J lost 6 bases, and 15 bases lay in between. The CDR3 is 14 residues long. Germline loops: CDR1 SGHTA, CDR2 FQGNSA. CDR3 sequence (DNA): TGTGCCAGCAGTCGGCGGGCAGGGAGCAATGAGCAGTTCTTC. This encodes CASSRRAGSNEQFF.

This chain joins TRBV7-2 and TRBJ2-7; 9 bases are a match to TRBD2. Germline V gene sequence: CDR1 SGHTA, CDR2 FQGNSA. This CDR3 spans 15 amino acids. The V and J ends lost 5 bases and 0 bases, in that order; junction bases with no gene match: 5. CDR3: CASSQETSGSYEQYF. The CDR3 bases are TGTGCCAGCAGCCAAGAGACTAGCGGCTCCTACGAGCAGTACTTC.

This clone was observed many times. This sequence joins TRBV19 and TRBJ2-1, with 11 nucleotides matching TRBD1. V lost 6 bases to trimming and J lost 2 bases; unmatched junction nucleotides: 3. Germline values: CDR1 LNHDA, CDR2 SQIVND (reference sequence). The CDR3 consists of 15 residues. CDR3 region: CASSRGQGAYNEQFF. The DNA of the CDR3 is TGTGCCAGTAGCAGGGGACAGGGGGCCTACAATGAGCAGTTCTTC. The whole variable domain, remainder taken from reference TRBV19 and TRBJ2-1, is DGGITQSPKYLFRKEGQNVTLSCEQNLNHDAMYWYRQDPGQGLRLIYYSQIVNDFQKGDIAEGYSVSREKKESFPLTVTSAQKNPTAFYLCASSRGQGAYNEQFFGPGTRLTVL.

This clone turned up a few times. The rearrangement links TRBV10-3 to TRBJ2-3; 10 bases align to TRBD2. V shed 3 bases, J shed 2 bases, and the junction held 5 bases outside the gene matches. The CDR3 contains 16 residues. Germline-derived CDR1 and CDR2 are ENHRY and SYGVKD. The CDR3 DNA follows: TGTGCCATCAGTGATCTAACTAGCGGGACCACAGATACGCAGTATTTT. This encodes CAISDLTSGTTDTQYF.

This clone was observed a handful of times. The V call is TRBV4-3, the J call TRBJ2-1; unclear D gene. Germline-derived CDR1 and CDR2 are LGHNA and YSLEER. Trimming pared 4 bases from V and 12 bases from J, leaving 16 bases between. The CDR3 contains 13 residues. The CDR3 protein is CASSLLGAPAQFF. In DNA, the CDR3 is TGCGCCAGCAGCCTCCTCGGCGCCCCCGCGCAGTTCTTC.

The chain carries TRBV7-2 and TRBJ2-4, with D uncertain. This CDR3 has 13 amino acids. CDR1 is SGHTA, CDR2 FQGNSA, per germline. V was trimmed by 6 bases and J by 2 bases, leaving 8 bases between them. The CDR3 sequence is CASRPLSKNIQYF. For the CDR3, the DNA is TGTGCCAGCAGGCCTTTATCCAAAAACATTCAGTACTTC.

This clone was counted only a few times. The junction departs from germline at one end; a sequencing error may be responsible. This chain connects TRBV7-7 to TRBJ2-2; D is ambiguous. The CDR3 consists of 14 residues. From germline, CDR1 is SSHAT and CDR2 FNYEAQ (reference sequence). CDR3 loop: CASSPRQNTGELFF. CDR3 nucleotides: TGTGCTAGCAGCCCCAGACAGAACACCGGGGAGCTGTTTTTT.

The chain joins TRBV7-3 to TRBJ2-3; D is perhaps TRBD2 (5 bases). Germline values: CDR1 SGHTA, CDR2 FQGTGA. The CDR3 sequence is 14 residues long. V shed 3 bases and J shed 0 bases, with 7 bases lying between them. CDR3 residues: CASSLSGSTDTQYF. CDR3 coding DNA: TGTGCCAGCAGCTTGAGCGGTAGCACAGATACGCAGTATTTT.

The chain combines TRBV6-6 with TRBJ2-3; 10 positions match TRBD2. CDR3 size: 14 residues. V trimming: 5 bases; J trimming: 6 bases; junction bases outside the gene matches: 5. CDR1 and CDR2 (germline): MNHNY, SVGAGI (reference sequence). CDR3 DNA sequence: TGTGCCAGCAGTCTAGCGGGAGTATTTGATACGCAGTATTTT. This encodes CASSLAGVFDTQYF.

In this sample, this clone turned up a few times. The rearrangement joins TRBV25-1 to TRBJ2-2; the D call may be TRBD1 or TRBD2 (5 bases each). V was trimmed by 5 bases and J by 0 bases, leaving 16 bases between them. This CDR3 spans 17 amino acids. CDR1 and CDR2 from the germline V gene are MGHDK and SYGVNS. CDR3 coding DNA: TGTGCCAGCAGTTCTCTAATGGGGGATACGAACACCGGGGAGCTGTTTTTT. This encodes CASSSLMGDTNTGELFF.

This clone came up a few times. At the DNA level, this CDR3 is encoded by other sequences in the same sample as well. CDR3 bases: TGTGCCAGCTCACCACCGGTACGGGAGTCTTACGAGCAGTACTTC. Amino acid sequence: CASSPPVRESYEQYF. V usage is TRBV18 and J usage is TRBJ2-7, with D maybe TRBD2 (6 bases). Trimming took off 0 bases at V and 4 bases at J, with 13 bases between the two ends. This CDR3 has 15 amino acids. Germline CDR1 reads KGHSH; CDR2 reads LQKENI.

This clone was recorded a few times. This chain uses TRBV5-8 with TRBJ2-5; D perhaps matches TRBD2 (6 bases). Germline CDR1 reads SGHTS; CDR2 reads YDEGEE. Between the trimmed V and J ends, which lost 4 bases and 1 base, there was a span of 11 bases. This CDR3 spans 14 amino acids. CDR3 in amino acids: CASSPGGSQETQYF. In nucleotides, the CDR3 is TGTGCCAGCAGCCCCGGGGGTTCCCAAGAGACCCAGTACTTC.

The CDR3 sequence: CASSQGAGEGQETQYF. CDR3 in DNA: TGTGCCAGCAGCCAAGGGGCAGGGGAGGGCCAAGAGACCCAGTACTTC. The rearrangement joins TRBV4-2 to TRBJ2-5; D might be TRBD2 (7 bases). There are 16 residues in the CDR3. Germline V lookup: CDR1 LGHNA, CDR2 YNFKEQ. V was trimmed by 1 base and J by 1 base, leaving 13 bases between them.